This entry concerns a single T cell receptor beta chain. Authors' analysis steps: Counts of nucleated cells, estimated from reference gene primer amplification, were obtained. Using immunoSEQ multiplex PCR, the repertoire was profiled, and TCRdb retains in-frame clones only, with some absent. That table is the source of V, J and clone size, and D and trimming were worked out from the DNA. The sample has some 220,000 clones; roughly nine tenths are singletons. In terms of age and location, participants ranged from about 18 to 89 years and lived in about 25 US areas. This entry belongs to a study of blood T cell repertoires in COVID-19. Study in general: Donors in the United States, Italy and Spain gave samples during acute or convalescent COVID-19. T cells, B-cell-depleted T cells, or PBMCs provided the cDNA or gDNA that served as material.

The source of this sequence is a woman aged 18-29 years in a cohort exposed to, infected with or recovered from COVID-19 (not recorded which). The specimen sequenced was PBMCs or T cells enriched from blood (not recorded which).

The CDR3 loop reads CSARDKGYTF. In DNA form, the CDR3 reads TGCAGTGCTAGAGATAAAGGCTACACCTTC. The gene calls are TRBV20-1 and TRBJ1-2; D uncertain. This CDR3 has 10 residues. From germline, CDR1 is DFQATT and CDR2 SNEGSKA (reference sequence). The ends were cut back, 0 bases at V and 8 bases at J, with 4 bases in the middle.